Shown below are 16 T cell receptor beta chains from a single sample sequenced in a study of siplizumab effects on memory and regulatory T cells. TCRdb keeps only in-frame clones here, not all; method: immunoSEQ multiplex PCR. The sample lists 90,000 to 130,000 clones; more than 90% were seen once. Sequencing was carried out using CD4+ T cells sorted from blood. The receptor source for this set is a human donor in good health.

The table lists this clone with a count of one. This chain links TRBV7-2 with TRBJ2-1; no reliable D call. This CDR3 comprises 13 residues. The germline V gene has CDR1 SGHTA and CDR2 FQGNSA. Trimming cost V 1 base and J 5 bases, with 6 bases left between them. The CDR3 nucleotides read TGTGCCAGCAGCTTAGTGGGGAACAATGAGCAGTTCTTC. Protein product: CASSLVGNNEQFF.

The chain recombines TRBV19 with TRBJ2-7, with a tentative D call TRBD1 (6 bases). There are 14 residues in the CDR3. Trimming cost V 6 bases and J 5 bases, with 17 bases left between them. CDR1 and CDR2 from the germline V gene are LNHDA and SQIVND (reference sequence). As DNA, the CDR3 is TGTGCCAGTAGCTTACCGGGACACGGGGACGAGCAGTACTTC. Amino acids: CASSLPGHGDEQYF.

This chain connects TRBV6-5 to TRBJ1-2; 8 nucleotides line up with TRBD1. Germline V gives CDR1 MNHEY, CDR2 SVGAGI. V dropped 0 bases and J dropped 4; count of bases not matched to a gene: 7. This CDR3 is 16 amino acids long. The CDR3 region is CASSYSGTGDLYGYTF. The CDR3 region has the DNA TGTGCCAGCAGTTACTCCGGGACAGGAGACCTCTATGGCTACACCTTC.

This clone was recorded only once. The chain combines TRBV6-6 with TRBJ2-7; 10 bases line up with TRBD2. Germline CDR1 MNHNY, CDR2 SVGAGI (reference sequence). The trim removed 6 bases at V and 0 bases at J, leaving 5 bases unmatched. This CDR3 contains 15 residues. DNA for the CDR3: TGTGCCAGCAGAACCACTAGCGGGAACTCCTACGAGCAGTACTTC. It is translated as CASRTTSGNSYEQYF.

V is TRBV4-2 and J is TRBJ1-2; the D gene is possibly TRBD1 (5 bases). There are 14 residues in the CDR3. V shed 0 bases and J shed 7 bases, with 12 bases lying between them. Germline CDR1 reads LGHNA; CDR2 reads YNFKEQ. The CDR3 DNA reads TGTGCCAGCAGCCAAGATAGGGGCGGCTCTGGCTACACCTTC. Translating it yields CASSQDRGGSGYTF.

Here the CDR3 DNA reads TGTGCCAGCAGTGAAGGCGGGTGGGAAGGAACGGGCACTGAAGCTTTCTTT. This encodes CASSEGGWEGTGTEAFF. This sequence joins TRBV2 and TRBJ1-1, with D hard to call. The CDR3 is made up of 17 amino acids. V lost 1 base and J 4 bases, leaving 19 bases between the germline ends. Per germline, CDR1 SNHLY and CDR2 FYNNEI.

The V call is TRBV9, the J call TRBJ2-2, with D possibly being TRBD1 or TRBD2 (6 bases each). V lost 3 bases and J lost 5, with 8 bases in between. Germline CDR1 reads SGDLS; CDR2 reads YYNGEE. The CDR3 length is 13 residues. CDR3 bases: TGTGCCAGCAGCGCGGGGGCTACCGGGGAGCTGTTTTTT. Its translation is CASSAGATGELFF.

This clone showed up just a few times. V is TRBV19 and J is TRBJ2-7, with D tentatively TRBD1 (5 bases). The V and J ends lost 4 bases and 3 bases respectively, with 13 bases between them. Looked up from germline, CDR1 is LNHDA and CDR2 is SQIVND (reference sequence). This CDR3 has 14 amino acids. CDR3: CASSTRLDSYEQYF. In DNA, the CDR3 is TGTGCCAGTAGTACTCGGCTCGACAGCTACGAGCAGTACTTC.

V is TRBV27 and J is TRBJ2-4; D is uncertain. Germline values: CDR1 MNHEY, CDR2 SMNVEV (reference sequence). V lost 8 bases, J lost 0 bases, and 11 bases lay in between. The CDR3 has 14 amino acids. The CDR3 DNA sequence: TGTGCCAGCGGGTCATGGGGAGCCAAAAACATTCAGTACTTC. This sequence encodes CASGSWGAKNIQYF.

The gene calls are TRBV18 and TRBJ2-3; no clear D gene. This CDR3 region has 12 residues. CDR1 is KGHSH and CDR2 is LQKENI in the germline V gene. V lost 5 bases, J lost 2 bases, and 5 bases lay in between. The CDR3 nucleotides are TGTGCCAGCTCAGCTACCACAGATACGCAGTATTTT. Translation: CASSATTDTQYF.

The sample holds one count of this clone. The chain recombines TRBV19 with TRBJ1-1; D is unclear. V lost 3 bases and J 3 bases, leaving 20 bases between the germline ends. The CDR3 consists of 17 residues. Germline assignment: CDR1 LNHDA and CDR2 SQIVND (reference sequence). CDR3: CASSIPSGLAGYTEAFF. The CDR3 coding sequence is TGTGCCAGTAGTATCCCCTCGGGCCTCGCGGGGTACACTGAAGCTTTCTTT.

This chain uses TRBV21-1 with TRBJ1-5; whether TRBD1, the table's D call, matches the DNA was not checked. TRBV21-1 is a pseudogene. This CDR3 comprises 17 residues. CDR3 loop: CATRSSTGTAGNQPQHF. DNA for the CDR3: TGTGCCACCAGAAGCAGCACCGGGACAGCGGGTAATCAGCCCCAGCATTTT.

This chain connects TRBV4-2 to TRBJ2-4; TRBD2 agrees at 9 bases. Germline CDR1 LGHNA, CDR2 YNFKEQ. This CDR3 has 15 amino acids. V dropped 1 base and J dropped 5; count of bases not matched to a gene: 3. Here the CDR3 DNA reads TGTGCCAGCAGCCAAGGGGTAGCGGGAGAAAACATTCAGTACTTC. As protein: CASSQGVAGENIQYF.

The DNA of the CDR3 is TGTGCCAGCTCACCAGGAAGGAGCTCCTACAATGAGCAGTTCTTC. Protein sequence: CASSPGRSSYNEQFF. V gene TRBV18 combines with J gene TRBJ2-1; D not resolved. V lost 2 bases to trimming and J lost 0 bases, with 8 bases between them. CDR3 length: 15 amino acids. Per germline, CDR1 KGHSH and CDR2 LQKENI.

The genes are TRBV2 and TRBJ2-1; D may match TRBD1 or TRBD2 (5 bases each). The V end lost 6 bases, the J end lost 3 bases, and 15 bases lay between the germline ends. This CDR3 has 15 amino acids. CDR1 is SNHLY, CDR2 FYNNEI, per germline. CDR3 loop: CASSPRLGVYNEQFF. Written as DNA, the CDR3 is TGTGCCAGCAGCCCCCGGTTGGGGGTCTACAATGAGCAGTTCTTC.

The chain couples TRBV19 to TRBJ1-4; 7 bases agree with TRBD1. The CDR3 is 13 amino acids. CDR1 and CDR2 from the germline V gene are LNHDA and SQIVND (reference sequence). V gave up 7 bases and J gave up 7 bases; unmatched junction bases: 6. The CDR3 DNA reads as TGTGCCAGTACCGAGACAGGGTCTGAAAAACTGTTTTTT. Amino acid sequence: CASTETGSEKLFF.